This TCR beta chain was profiled in a study of identical twins (dated by TCRdb to the mid-2010s). Notes on the research overall: The study deep-sequenced TCR alpha and beta repertoires from monozygotic twins, unrelated adults of various ages and cord blood to test whether fetal clonotypes persist. To rule out contamination, replicate twin experiments were performed at different times with different library preparation protocols. Broader findings and caveats from the paper: Invariant T cells such as MAIT and iNKT could partly confound zero-insertion analyses, though diverse VJ usage argued against this for most clonotypes. In monozygotic twins, out-of-frame TCR alpha sharing was systematically underestimated by recombination models, although the models agreed with sharing between unrelated individuals. Because the same donors could not be followed over many years, conclusions were based on cross-sectional statistical analysis. In beta out-of-frame sequences, excess twin sharing was weaker, because having fewer shared sequences lowered the signal-to-noise ratio. Out-of-frame TCR alpha sequences shared between twins showed an excess of low generation-probability sequences compared with coincidental sharing between unrelated individuals. Abundant cord blood beta clonotypes had fewer insertions, young adult naive repertoires showed a similar but weaker trend, and memory repertoires showed no such trend.

A few counts support this clonotype. Its antigen target is currently unknown. There are no base qualities to consult, and no much larger clone falls within one base. Every donor in the study was a healthy Caucasian. From a lookup of the germline V gene, CDR1 and CDR2 are ENHRY and SYGVKD. The CDR3, from cysteine to phenylalanine, totals 17 residues. Of the read, only the CDR3 DNA is kept; its 51 bases are in frame from base 1. Ends trimmed: V by 5 bases, J by 0 bases; bases unmatched to a gene: 12. Library preparation was by 5' RACE. Sequencing was performed on an Illumina HiSeq 2000. Template switching introduced a universal primer binding site; the final cDNA contained a unique molecular identifier, enabling accurate counting of TCR cDNA molecules. Specific primers in the conserved constant-segment region were used to synthesize first-strand cDNA for the TCR alpha and beta chains. To control for contamination, every cDNA library was double barcoded, receiving both a SMART-Mk sample barcode and Illumina barcodes. TruSeq adapter sequences, together with Illumina sample barcodes, were added in two successive PCR steps. The Illumina HiSeq platform was used with custom primers to sequence TCR alpha and beta cDNA libraries. For the original study's pipeline: MiGEC processed the raw reads to extract unique molecular identifiers, while MiXCR was used to determine the CDR3 positions. For each individual, recombination models were inferred using an EM algorithm with the repgenHMM and IGoR tools. The tcR package in R was used for shared clonotype analysis, with sharing normalized by the product of cloneset sizes. To study raw recombination free of thymic and clonal selection effects, out-of-frame nonproductive sequences were analyzed. The raw public reads went through TCRdb reprocessing: fastp at Q25, MiXCR clone calling, in-frame beta chains kept. Rows are combined by CDR3 protein, so each entry shows the most common genes and DNA. None of the V and J calls come from the authors' own analysis; TCRdb made them. In all, the sample holds approximately 1.8 million distinct CDR3 sequences, and around 29% of those were seen once. The ten largest make up less than 0.35% of the sample.

Recombination joined TRBV10-3 with TRBJ2-7; 8 nucleotides in the junction match TRBD1. This clonotype was obtained from a newborn girl in good health. Sequenced sample: cord blood. The base sequence is TGTGCCATCAGTTCCCGGACAGGGATCCCTAGCTCCTACGAGCAGTACTTC. Its protein is CAISSRTGIPSSYEQYF.